These 19 T cell receptor beta chains were all obtained from the same sample, sequenced in a study of T cells in Graves' hyperthyroidism and ophthalmopathy. Amplification yielded TCR beta CDR3 regions, with RNA transcripts as the source. The HTBI primer set served for first-round RT-PCR of the TCR CDR3. A single record per CDR3 protein comes from TCRdb applying MiXCR to the multiplex PCR reads. Here the sample spans hundreds of thousands of distinct CDR3 sequences, 38% being singletons. Sequences were obtained from blood. The receptors shown here come from a young man with Graves' hyperthyroidism.

In this sample, this clonotype turned up many times. The chain combines TRBV20-1 with TRBJ2-7; possibly TRBD1 for D (5 bases). The V and J ends lost 1 base and 6 bases respectively, with 10 bases between them. CDR3 length: 12 amino acids. The germline CDR1 and CDR2 sequences are DFQATT and SNEGSKA (reference sequence). Written as DNA, the CDR3 is TGCAGTGCTAGAGGGTTAAGGGGCGAGCAGTACTTC. This gives the protein CSARGLRGEQYF.

This chain joins TRBV12-3 or TRBV12-4 and TRBJ1-3, with D maybe TRBD1 (6 bases). Trimming removed 5 bases from V and 0 bases from J, with 14 bases in between. The CDR3 covers 16 residues. Here the CDR3 DNA reads TGTGCCAGCAGTCGCGGAACAGGGTTCTCTGGAAACACCATATATTTT. Translating it yields CASSRGTGFSGNTIYF.

The chain is built from TRBV7-3 and TRBJ2-3; 8 bases are shared with TRBD2. The V gene's germline CDR1 is SGHTA and CDR2 FQGTGA. Trimming removed 2 bases from V and 2 bases from J; junction bases left unmatched: 6. The CDR3 extends over 16 amino acids. The DNA for the CDR3 is TGTGCCAGCAGCTTAGTGCGGGAGGCAACCACAGATACGCAGTATTTT. This codes for CASSLVREATTDTQYF.

This clonotype was counted between two and nine times. This rearrangement joins TRBV20-1 to TRBJ2-7; 8 nucleotides match TRBD2. The CDR3 extends over 13 amino acids. With V trimmed by 3 bases and J by 4 bases, 5 bases remained unmatched. The germline gives CDR1 DFQATT, CDR2 SNEGSKA (reference sequence). Here the CDR3 DNA reads TGCAGTGCTAGGGGACTAGGCGAATACGAGCAGTACTTC. Its protein product is CSARGLGEYEQYF.

The chain links TRBV11-2 to TRBJ1-1; 9 bases are a match to TRBD1. Germline V gene lookup returns CDR1 SGHAT and CDR2 FQNNGV. The CDR3 is made up of 14 amino acids. V lost 6 bases, J lost 5 bases, and 7 bases stayed unmatched. The CDR3, as DNA: TGTGCCAGCAGTTTGACAGGGGGGAAGACTGAAGCTTTCTTT. Protein: CASSLTGGKTEAFF.

This clonotype was seen only a few times. This sequence joins TRBV20-1 and TRBJ2-5; 8 positions agree with TRBD2. Trimming removed 6 bases from V and 4 bases from J; junction bases left unmatched: 13. The CDR3 is 15 residues long. CDR1 and CDR2 from the germline V gene are DFQATT and SNEGSKA (reference sequence). CDR3 in amino acids: CSALVLTSALETQYF. CDR3 sequence (DNA): TGCAGTGCCCTAGTTTTGACTAGCGCGCTAGAGACCCAGTACTTC.

The chain is built from TRBV20-1 and TRBJ1-2, with D possibly being TRBD1 (6 bases). The V gene's germline CDR1 is DFQATT and CDR2 SNEGSKA (reference sequence). This CDR3 has 12 amino acids. Deletions cut 7 bases from V and 7 bases from J, with 16 bases between. The CDR3 DNA reads TGCAGTGGGAGCGCACAGGGACTTGGCTACACCTTC. It codes for CSGSAQGLGYTF.

This clonotype was counted at least ten times. The chain couples TRBV7-9 to TRBJ2-7; possible D gene TRBD1, 6 bases. V lost 5 bases and J lost 3, with 17 bases in between. The CDR3 is made up of 15 amino acids. The V gene's germline CDR1 is SEHNR and CDR2 FQNEAQ (reference sequence). The CDR3 is CASSRAWGRDYEQYF. The CDR3 bases are TGTGCCAGCAGCCGTGCTTGGGGGCGAGACTACGAGCAGTACTTC. Supplemented by reference TRBV7-9 and TRBJ2-7, the full variable domain reads DTGVSQNPRHKITKRGQNVTFRCDPISEHNRLYWYRQTLGQGPEFLTYFQNEAQLEKSRLLSDRFSAERPKGSFSTLEIQRTEQGDSAMYLCASSRAWGRDYEQYFGPGTRLTVT.

This clonotype occurred a few times. The junction differs from germline at one of its ends, possibly a read error. The chain combines TRBV10-2 with TRBJ1-1; D gene unclear. Germline V lookup: CDR1 WSHSY, CDR2 SAAADI. This CDR3 has 12 residues. The CDR3 DNA follows: TGTGCCAGCAGTTTATACGGGCGGGAAGCTTTCTTT. It is translated as CASSLYGREAFF.

This clonotype was observed a handful of times. Relative to the germline gene, one junction end is altered; a read error may explain this. This chain uses TRBV10-3 with TRBJ2-7, with TRBD1 matching over 7 bases. This CDR3 has 15 amino acids. CDR1 and CDR2 (germline): ENHRY, SYGVKD. This CDR3 reads CASSLRQGVSYEQYF. CDR3 coding DNA: TGTGCCAGCAGTCTCCGACAGGGTGTCTCCTACGAGCAGTACTTC.

The rearrangement joins TRBV19 to TRBJ2-5; possible D gene TRBD1, 5 bases. The CDR3 spans 13 residues. Germline values: CDR1 LNHDA, CDR2 SQIVND (reference sequence). Trimming cost V 9 bases and J 4 bases, with 15 bases left between them. CDR3 DNA sequence: TGTGCCAGCAGGGCCGCTGGGATAGAGACCCAGTACTTC. It translates to CASRAAGIETQYF.

This chain uses TRBV6-5 with TRBJ1-3, with a possible D match to TRBD1 (6 bases). Germline values: CDR1 MNHEY, CDR2 SVGAGI. Trimming stripped 2 bases from V and 0 bases from J, with 14 bases between. The CDR3 consists of 17 residues. In nucleotides, the CDR3 is TGTGCCAGCAGTTACCCCCAGGGGACAAGCTCTGGAAACACCATATATTTT. It codes for CASSYPQGTSSGNTIYF.

The sample holds a few counts of this clonotype. The chain combines TRBV19 with TRBJ2-7, with TRBD1 matching over 7 bases. CDR3 length: 16 residues. After removal of 4 bases from V and 2 bases from J, the junction contained 11 bases not matched to a gene. Germline V gene sequence: CDR1 LNHDA, CDR2 SQIVND (reference sequence). CDR3 in DNA: TGTGCCAGTAGTACCAGGGGCGACAGGGCGGCCTACGAGCAGTACTTC. It translates to CASSTRGDRAAYEQYF.

This clonotype was counted only a few times. J is TRBJ1-5 and V is TRBV2; D might be TRBD1 (5 bases). Germline lookup yields CDR1 SNHLY and CDR2 FYNNEI. The CDR3 covers 16 residues. The ends were cut back, 6 bases at V and 3 bases at J, with 18 bases in the middle. Here the CDR3 reads CASSLTGQTFNQPQHF. In nucleotides, the CDR3 is TGTGCCAGCAGCCTCACCGGACAAACATTCAATCAGCCCCAGCATTTT.

The gene calls are TRBV12-5 and TRBJ1-5; D not resolved. CDR1 LGHNT and CDR2 FRNRAP come from the germline V gene. With 3 bases removed from V and 6 bases from J, the gap between germline ends came to 9 bases. The CDR3 runs to 13 residues. CDR3 amino acids: CASGLFIGQPQHF. The CDR3 nucleotides are TGTGCTAGTGGTTTATTTATTGGTCAGCCCCAGCATTTT.

This clonotype was seen a few times. The DNA of the CDR3 is TGTGCCAGCAGCTTAGCGGTCACAGATACGCAGTATTTT. It specifies CASSLAVTDTQYF. This chain joins TRBV7-2 and TRBJ2-3; no reliable D call. Germline V CDR1 and CDR2: SGHTA, FQGNSA. The CDR3 sequence is 13 residues long. The V end lost 0 bases, the J end lost 2 bases, and 3 bases lay between the germline ends.

The J gene is TRBJ1-5, the V gene TRBV12-3 or TRBV12-4; maybe TRBD1 (5 bases). The CDR3 totals 15 residues. V lost 8 bases and J lost 7, with 21 bases in between. The CDR3 sequence is CASAAGTGGNQPQHF. The CDR3 DNA follows: TGTGCCAGCGCAGCAGGGACGGGGGGTAACCAGCCCCAGCATTTT.

In regard to this clonotype: Sequence at one end of the junction differs from germline and may be a read error. V is TRBV7-3 and J is TRBJ1-2; D perhaps matches TRBD1 (5 bases). Looked up from germline, CDR1 is SGHTA and CDR2 is FQGTGA. The CDR3 is 15 amino acids. The CDR3: CACSLRLGAGRGYTF. Written as DNA, the CDR3 is TGTGCCTGCAGCTTACGCCTCGGGGCAGGGAGAGGCTACACCTTC. The entire variable domain, with the rest obtained from reference TRBV7-3 and TRBJ1-2, is as follows: GAGVSQTPSNKVTEKGKYVELRCDPISGHTALYWYRQSLGQGPEFLIYFQGTGAADDSGLPNDRFFAVRPEGSVSTLKIQRTERGDSAVYLCACSLRLGAGRGYTFGSGTRLTVV.

The rearrangement uses TRBV20-1 and TRBJ1-1, with D possibly TRBD1 on 6 matching bases. Deletions cut 7 bases from V and 7 bases from J, with 13 bases between. This CDR3 spans 11 amino acids. Germline V lookup: CDR1 DFQATT, CDR2 SNEGSKA (reference sequence). The CDR3 DNA sequence: TGCAGTGAGACAGGTTCGGGTGAAGCTTTCTTT. Its protein is CSETGSGEAFF.